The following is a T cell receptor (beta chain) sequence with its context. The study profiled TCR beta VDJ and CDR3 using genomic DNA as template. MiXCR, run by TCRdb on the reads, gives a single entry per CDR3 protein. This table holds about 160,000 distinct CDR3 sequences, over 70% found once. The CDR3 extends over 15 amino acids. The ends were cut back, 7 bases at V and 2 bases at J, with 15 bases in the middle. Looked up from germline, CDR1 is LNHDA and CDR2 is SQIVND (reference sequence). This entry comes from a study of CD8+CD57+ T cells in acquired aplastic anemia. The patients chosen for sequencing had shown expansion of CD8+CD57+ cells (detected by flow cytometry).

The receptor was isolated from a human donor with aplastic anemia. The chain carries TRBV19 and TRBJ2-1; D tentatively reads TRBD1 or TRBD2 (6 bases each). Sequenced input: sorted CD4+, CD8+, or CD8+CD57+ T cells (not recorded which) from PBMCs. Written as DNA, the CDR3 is TGTGCCAGTACGGAGGGGGACGGGCCCTACAATGAGCAGTTCTTC. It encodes CASTEGDGPYNEQFF. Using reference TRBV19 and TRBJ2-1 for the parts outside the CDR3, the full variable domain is DGGITQSPKYLFRKEGQNVTLSCEQNLNHDAMYWYRQDPGQGLRLIYYSQIVNDFQKGDIAEGYSVSREKKESFPLTVTSAQKNPTAFYLCASTEGDGPYNEQFFGPGTRLTVL.